The 8 T cell receptor beta chains in this list originate from one sample, sequenced in a study of CD8+ T cells in alopecia areata. RNA was isolated and reverse transcribed to cDNA, the sequencing template. Profiled with immunoSEQ multiplex PCR; TCRdb holds only in-frame clones, not every one. The sample includes under 300,000 clones, under 70% of them seen just once. Sequenced here: CD4+ T cells sorted from blood, sampled at week 0. The receptors were sampled from a human donor with alopecia areata.

The chain is built from TRBV9 and TRBJ2-5, with D uncertain. Germline CDR1 and CDR2: SGDLS and YYNGEE. V lost 3 bases to trimming and J lost 5 bases, with 8 bases between them. CDR3 length equals 12 residues. As DNA, the CDR3 is TGTGCCAGCAGCGCTACCTCTGAGACCCAGTACTTC. Residues: CASSATSETQYF.

The chain combines TRBV15 with TRBJ2-5, with D tentatively TRBD1 or TRBD2 (5 bases each). CDR3 length equals 13 residues. The germline V gene has CDR1 LNHNV and CDR2 YYDKDF (reference sequence). V gave up 10 bases and J gave up 3 bases, with 15 bases separating them. The CDR3 reads CAIGTVGKETQYF. For the CDR3, the DNA is TGTGCCATTGGGACGGTGGGAAAAGAGACCCAGTACTTC.

This clone was counted between two and nine times. This chain joins TRBV27 and TRBJ1-5, with 7 bases that match TRBD1. The CDR3 consists of 17 residues. Germline CDR1 is MNHEY and CDR2 is SMNVEV (reference sequence). Trimming cost V 5 bases and J 6 bases; bases outside gene matches: 16. DNA of the CDR3: TGTGCCAGCAGTCTAAAGCCAGGGACAGCTTCCCGTCAGCCCCAGCATTTT. The encoded protein is CASSLKPGTASRQPQHF.

The genes are TRBV30 and TRBJ1-2; D possibly corresponds to TRBD1 (5 bases). Germline V lookup: CDR1 GTSNPN, CDR2 SVGIG (reference sequence). The CDR3 extends over 16 amino acids. The V end lost 0 bases, the J end lost 2 bases, and 16 bases lay between the germline ends. The CDR3 DNA reads TGTGCCTGGAGTGTACGATTGAGACAGAGAAACTATGGCTACACCTTC. Its protein product is CAWSVRLRQRNYGYTF.

This chain uses TRBV6-5 with TRBJ1-6; 8 bases map to TRBD1. Trimming took 4 bases from V and 14 from J; bases not matched to a gene: 10. Germline CDR1 and CDR2: MNHEY and SVGAGI. The CDR3 loop spans 14 amino acids. CDR3 protein: CASSWTGRADTLHF. The CDR3 nucleotides read TGTGCCAGCAGTTGGACAGGGAGGGCCGACACCCTCCACTTT.

V is TRBV30 and J is TRBJ2-1; D gene ambiguous. V lost 0 bases and J 10 bases, leaving 7 bases between the germline ends. The CDR3 is made up of 11 amino acids. CDR1 is GTSNPN, CDR2 SVGIG, per germline (reference sequence). The CDR3 DNA is TGTGCCTGGAGTGTACTGGCAGAGCAGTTCTTC. Encoded protein: CAWSVLAEQFF.

DNA for the CDR3: TGCAGCGACCCCCCTGGGACAGGCGGTGAAAAACTGTTTTTT. It specifies CSDPPGTGGEKLFF. The chain joins TRBV29-1 to TRBJ1-4, with TRBD1 identical over 8 bases. Trimming removed 7 bases from V and 7 bases from J; junction bases left unmatched: 11. This CDR3 region has 14 residues. Germline values: CDR1 SQVTM, CDR2 ANQGSEA.

This clone has more than one count but fewer than ten. The V and J genes are TRBV29-1 and TRBJ1-1, with D unclear. Germline V lookup: CDR1 SQVTM, CDR2 ANQGSEA. The CDR3 totals 15 residues. With 4 bases removed from V and 0 bases from J, the gap between germline ends came to 15 bases. CDR3 DNA sequence: TGCAGCGTTGCCCGGACGGATACTATGAACACTGAAGCTTTCTTT. Translated: CSVARTDTMNTEAFF. The full variable domain, in which reference TRBV29-1 and TRBJ1-1 provide the parts outside the CDR3, is SAVISQKPSRDICQRGTSLTIQCQVDSQVTMMFWYRQQPGQSLTLIATANQGSEATYESGFVIDKFPISRPNLTFSTLTVSNMSPEDSSIYLCSVARTDTMNTEAFFGQGTRLTVV.